The sequence of this T cell receptor (beta chain) was determined in a study of blood T cell repertoires in COVID-19. For the study at large: COVID-19 samples from acute and convalescent phases originated in the United States, Italy and Spain.

V gave up 4 bases and J gave up 8 bases, with 20 bases separating them. Looked up from germline, CDR1 is SQVTM and CDR2 is ANQGSEA. CDR3 length: 14 residues. In the authors' workflow: Estimation of nucleated cell counts relied on the amplification of reference gene primers. Produced via immunoSEQ multiplex PCR; TCRdb's table is partial and in-frame only. That table gives V, J and clone size, and the DNA gave D and trimming. The repertoire has a few hundred thousand clones, about 86% of them found once; the top ten carry 7.1%. Followed over time, Seattle patients had been enrolled while infection was active.

Material for sequencing was peripheral blood. The sequence was obtained from a woman aged 55-69 years with COVID-19, enrolled during active disease. The V call is TRBV29-1, the J call TRBJ1-2; D unresolved. CDR3 in amino acids: CSVGGDASAPGYTF. As DNA, the CDR3 is TGCAGCGTTGGAGGAGACGCCTCGGCCCCGGGCTACACCTTC.